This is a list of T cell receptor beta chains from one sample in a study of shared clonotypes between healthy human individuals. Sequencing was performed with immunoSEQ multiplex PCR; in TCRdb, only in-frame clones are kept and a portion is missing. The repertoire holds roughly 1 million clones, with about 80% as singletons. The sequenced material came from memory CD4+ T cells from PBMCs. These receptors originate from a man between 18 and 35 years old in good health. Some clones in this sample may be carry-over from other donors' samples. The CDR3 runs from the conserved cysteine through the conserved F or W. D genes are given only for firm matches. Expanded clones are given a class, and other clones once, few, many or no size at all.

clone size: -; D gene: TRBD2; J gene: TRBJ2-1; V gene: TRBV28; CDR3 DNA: TGTGCCAGCAGTTCCCTCGGGGGGACTAGCGGGAGGCCCAATGAGCAGTTCTTC; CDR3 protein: CASSSLGGTSGRPNEQFF
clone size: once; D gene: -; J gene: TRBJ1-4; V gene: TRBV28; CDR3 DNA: TGTGCCAGCAGTTTCCATGGAGGGGGAGAGAGTGAAAAACTGTTTTTT; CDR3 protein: CASSFHGGGESEKLFF
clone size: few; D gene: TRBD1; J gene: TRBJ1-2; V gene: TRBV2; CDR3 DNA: TGTGCCAGCAGTGTGACAGGGTATGGCTACACCTTC; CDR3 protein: CASSVTGYGYTF
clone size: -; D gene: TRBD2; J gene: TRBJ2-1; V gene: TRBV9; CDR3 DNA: TGTGCCAGCAGCCCCCGAACACTAGCGGGTGGTGATGAGCAGTTCTTC; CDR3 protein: CASSPRTLAGGDEQFF
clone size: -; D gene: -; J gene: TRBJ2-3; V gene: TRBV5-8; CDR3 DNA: TGTGCCAGCAGCTTGCTGGGCTGGAGTGGCACAGATACGCAGTATTTT; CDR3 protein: CASSLLGWSGTDTQYF
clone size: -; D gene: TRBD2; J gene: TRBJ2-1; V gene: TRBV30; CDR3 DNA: TGTGCCTATGTAACCCCCCCTAGCGGGAGAAGGACCGATGAGCAGTTCTTC; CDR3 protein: CAYVTPPSGRRTDEQFF
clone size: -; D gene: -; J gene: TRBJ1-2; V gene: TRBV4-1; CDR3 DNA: TGCGCCAGCAGCTCTAATCATGAGGGTGGCTACACCTTC; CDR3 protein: CASSSNHEGGYTF
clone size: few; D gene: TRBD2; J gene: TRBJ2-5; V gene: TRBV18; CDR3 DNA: TGTGCCAGCTCACCACGGACTAGCGGAGGGAAGACCCAGTACTTC; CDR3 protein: CASSPRTSGGKTQYF
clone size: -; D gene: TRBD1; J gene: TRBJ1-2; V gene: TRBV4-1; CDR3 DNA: TGCGCCAGCAAGCTCTCCCGGGACAGTGGAACTCTAAACTATGGCTACACCTTC; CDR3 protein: CASKLSRDSGTLNYGYTF
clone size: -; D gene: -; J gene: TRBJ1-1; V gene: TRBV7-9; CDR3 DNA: TGTGCCAGCAGCTTACTAGCTGAAGCTTTCTTT; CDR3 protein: CASSLLAEAFF
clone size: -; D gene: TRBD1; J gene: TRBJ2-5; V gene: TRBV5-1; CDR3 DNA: TGCGCCAGCGGGGACAGGGGGCGCCTAGAGACCCAGTACTTC; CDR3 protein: CASGDRGRLETQYF
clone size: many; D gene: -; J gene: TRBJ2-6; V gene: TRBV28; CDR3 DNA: TGTGCCAGCAGTATACAGGGATCTGGGGCCAACGTCCTGACTTTC; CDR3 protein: CASSIQGSGANVLTF
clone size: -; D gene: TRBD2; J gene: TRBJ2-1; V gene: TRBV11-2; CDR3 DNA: TGTGCCAGCAGCAAACTAGCGGGAGGAGGTAATGAGCAGTTCTTC; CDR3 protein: CASSKLAGGGNEQFF
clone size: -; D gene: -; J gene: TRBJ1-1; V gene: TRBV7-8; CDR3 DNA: TGTGCCAGCAGCATGACGGGAGGCACTGAAGCTTTCTTT; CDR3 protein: CASSMTGGTEAFF
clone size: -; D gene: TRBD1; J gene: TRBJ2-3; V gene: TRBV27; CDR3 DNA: TGTGCCAGCAATGGACAGGGTGGATCAGATACGCAGTATTTT; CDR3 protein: CASNGQGGSDTQYF
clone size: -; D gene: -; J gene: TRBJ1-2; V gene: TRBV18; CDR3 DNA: TGTGCCAGCTCACCTTTGGACTTGGGGAATGGCTACACCTTC; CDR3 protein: CASSPLDLGNGYTF
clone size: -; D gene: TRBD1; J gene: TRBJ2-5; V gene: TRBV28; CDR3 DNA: TGTGCCAGCAGTTCAATGGGACAGAGGAGGGAGACCCAGTACTTC; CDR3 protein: CASSSMGQRRETQYF
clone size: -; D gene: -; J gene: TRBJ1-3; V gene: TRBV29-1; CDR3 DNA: TGCAGCGTTGATCTCGACAGGCGTGGAAACACCATATATTTT; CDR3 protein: CSVDLDRRGNTIYF
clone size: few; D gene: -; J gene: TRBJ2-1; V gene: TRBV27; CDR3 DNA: TGTGCCAGCTGTACGGGCTACAACAATGAGCAGTTCTTC; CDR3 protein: CASCTGYNNEQFF
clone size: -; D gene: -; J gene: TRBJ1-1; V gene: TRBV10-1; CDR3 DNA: TGCGCCAGCAGCTCAGGGGCGAGGAACACTGAAGCTTTCTTT; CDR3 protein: CASSSGARNTEAFF
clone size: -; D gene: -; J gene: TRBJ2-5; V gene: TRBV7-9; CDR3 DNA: TGTGCCAGCAGCTTAGCGCGGAGAATTGTGGAGACCCAGTACTTC; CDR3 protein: CASSLARRIVETQYF
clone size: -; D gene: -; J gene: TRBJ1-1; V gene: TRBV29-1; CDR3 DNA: TGCAGCGTTGCTTGGAGAACGGTGGCTGAAGCTTTCTTT; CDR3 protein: CSVAWRTVAEAFF
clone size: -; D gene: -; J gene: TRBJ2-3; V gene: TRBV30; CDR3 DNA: TGTGCCTGGAATTGGCGAAGAGATACGCAGTATTTT; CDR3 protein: CAWNWRRDTQYF
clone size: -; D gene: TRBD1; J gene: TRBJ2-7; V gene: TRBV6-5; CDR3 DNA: TGTGCCAGCCGAGGGACAGAGCCCTACGAGCAGTACTTC; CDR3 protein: CASRGTEPYEQYF
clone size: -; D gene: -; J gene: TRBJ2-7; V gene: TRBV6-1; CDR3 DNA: TGTGCCAGCAGAGAAACAGGGCCCTACGAGCAGTACTTC; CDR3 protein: CASRETGPYEQYF
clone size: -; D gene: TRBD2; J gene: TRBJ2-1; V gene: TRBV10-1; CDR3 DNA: TGCGCCAGCAGTCCTGGACAGGGACTAGCGGGAGCCTCGAGGATCAATGAGCAGTTCTTC; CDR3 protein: CASSPGQGLAGASRINEQFF
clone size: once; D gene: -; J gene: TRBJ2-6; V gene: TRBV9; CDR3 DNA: TGTGCCAGCACCACCCCTCGGGGGGCCAACGTCCTGACTTTC; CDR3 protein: CASTTPRGANVLTF
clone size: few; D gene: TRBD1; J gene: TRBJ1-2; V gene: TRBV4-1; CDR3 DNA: TGCGCCAGCAGCCTGGACAGGGGCACCGGCTACACCTTC; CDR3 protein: CASSLDRGTGYTF
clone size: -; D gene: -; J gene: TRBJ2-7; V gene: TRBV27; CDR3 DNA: TGTGCCAGCAGTTTATTTAACAGGGATTACGAGCAGTACTTC; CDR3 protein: CASSLFNRDYEQYF
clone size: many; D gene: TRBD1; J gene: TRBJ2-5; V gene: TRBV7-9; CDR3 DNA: TGTGCCAGCAGTCCCAGGGGGCCGGAGACCCAGTACTTC; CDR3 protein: CASSPRGPETQYF
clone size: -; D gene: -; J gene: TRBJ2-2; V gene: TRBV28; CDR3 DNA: TGTGCCAGCGTAGGGGTTGTAACCGGGGAGCTGTTTTTT; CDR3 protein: CASVGVVTGELFF
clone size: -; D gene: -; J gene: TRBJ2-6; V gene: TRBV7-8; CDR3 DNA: TGTGCCAGCAGCAAATACGGAATCCGGGTCTCTGGGGCCAACGTCCTGACTTTC; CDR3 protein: CASSKYGIRVSGANVLTF
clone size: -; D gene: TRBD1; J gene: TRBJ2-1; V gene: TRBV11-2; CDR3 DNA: TGTGCCAGCAGGCAGGGACAGGGGATAGACAATGAGCAGTTCTTC; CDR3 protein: CASRQGQGIDNEQFF
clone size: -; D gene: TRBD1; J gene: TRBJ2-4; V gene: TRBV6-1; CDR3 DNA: TGTGCCAGCAGTGACCCCCACAGGGGAAGGAACATTCAGTACTTC; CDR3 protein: CASSDPHRGRNIQYF
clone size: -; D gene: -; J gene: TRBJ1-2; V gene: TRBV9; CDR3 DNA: TGTGCCAGCAGCGCAGACACAGGGACCGTAGCGGTAGGCTACACCTTC; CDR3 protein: CASSADTGTVAVGYTF
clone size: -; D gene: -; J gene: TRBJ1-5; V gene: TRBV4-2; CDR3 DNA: TGTGCCAGCAGCCAAGCACAGGGCGGCAATCAGCCCCAGCATTTT; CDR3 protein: CASSQAQGGNQPQHF
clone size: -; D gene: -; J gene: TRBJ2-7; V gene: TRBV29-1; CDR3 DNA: TGCAGCGTTTTGGTTGCGAAGTTCAGTTTATACGAGCAGTACTTC; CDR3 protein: CSVLVAKFSLYEQYF
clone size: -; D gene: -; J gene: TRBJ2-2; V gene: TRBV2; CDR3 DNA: TGTGCCAGCAGTGAGACGAGGGTGGCCGGGGAGCTGTTTTTT; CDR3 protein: CASSETRVAGELFF
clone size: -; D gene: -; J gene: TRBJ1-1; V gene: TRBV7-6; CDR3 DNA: TGTGCCAGCAGCCAACTGGAGAACACTGAAGCTTTCTTT; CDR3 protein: CASSQLENTEAFF
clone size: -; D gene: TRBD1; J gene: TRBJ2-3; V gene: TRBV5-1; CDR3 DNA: TGCGCCAGCTTTCAGGGGGCGAGTGATACAGATACGCAGTATTTT; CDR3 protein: CASFQGASDTDTQYF
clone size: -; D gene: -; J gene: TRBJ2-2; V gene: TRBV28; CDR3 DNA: TGTGCCAGCAGGATAACCCGGGGCTTCACCGGGGAGCTGTTTTTT; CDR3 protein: CASRITRGFTGELFF
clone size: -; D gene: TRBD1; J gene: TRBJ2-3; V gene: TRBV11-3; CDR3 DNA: TGTGCCAGCAGCCCTACCTCCGGGACAGGGGGCATGAATACGCAGTATTTT; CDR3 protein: CASSPTSGTGGMNTQYF
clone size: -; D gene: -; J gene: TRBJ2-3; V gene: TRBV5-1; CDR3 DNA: TGCGCCAGCAACTCGGGCCTTTACTCAAGGGATACGCAGTATTTT; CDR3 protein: CASNSGLYSRDTQYF
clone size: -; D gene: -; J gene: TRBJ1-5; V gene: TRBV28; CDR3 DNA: TGTGCCAGCACCTTCTCGGCCTATCAGCCCCAGCATTTT; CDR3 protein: CASTFSAYQPQHF
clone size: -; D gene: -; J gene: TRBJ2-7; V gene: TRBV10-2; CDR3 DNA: TGCGCCAGCAGTGAGTCGGGAGAAGCCCCCGAGCAGTACTTC; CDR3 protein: CASSESGEAPEQYF